The subject of this entry is one TCR beta chain. Antigen: not known. These data belong to a study of STAT3 mutations in large granular lymphocyte leukemia. Study in general: Roughly half of the longitudinally sequenced T-LGLL patients carried detectable canonical activating STAT3 mutations. Over half of T-LGLL patients had one or more immunosuppressive regimens. Points from the study as a whole: Every T-cell large granular lymphocyte leukemia patient had at least one immunodominant TCR beta clonotype.

This CDR3 has 16 residues. Germline V gene data show CDR1 as SGHRS and CDR2 as YFSETQ. Trimming took off 2 bases at V and 0 bases at J, with 12 bases between the two ends. Roughly 41,000 productive templates were obtained per sample on average. The protocol was immunoSEQ multiplex PCR, while the TCRdb copy is restricted to in-frame clones and leaves out a portion. The profile shows 9,000 to 15,000 clones, more than 75% of them singletons. Sample: peripheral blood mononuclear cells. The clonotype was recovered from a man aged 55 to 70 with T-cell large granular lymphocyte leukemia. Some clones in this sample may be carry-over from other donors' samples. J is TRBJ1-3 and V is TRBV5-1, with D possibly matching TRBD1 (6 bases). Written as DNA, the CDR3 is TGCGCCAGCAGCTTTCGGGGGCAGAACTCTGGAAACACCATATATTTT. It translates to CASSFRGQNSGNTIYF.